What follows are 26 T cell receptor beta chains derived from one specimen sequenced in a study of blood T cells in healthy people across ages. A J-beta primer mix and a sample-barcoded 5' primer were used in a second PCR of about 6 to 12 cycles. MiXCR was run by TCRdb on the 5' RACE reads, yielding one entry per CDR3 protein. The repertoire includes some 880,000 distinct CDR3 sequences, 36% of them detected once, and 10% to 15% sits in the top ten. Sample: blood. The source is a man aged 18 to 30 in good health.

The CDR3 loop is CASSRRLAPQTYNEQFF. CDR3 coding DNA: TGTGCCAGCAGTCGCCGACTAGCTCCTCAAACCTACAATGAGCAGTTCTTC. The gene calls are TRBV6-2 or TRBV6-3 and TRBJ2-1, with 7 bases aligning to TRBD2. The CDR3 covers 17 residues. With V trimmed by 5 bases and J by 2 bases, 12 bases remained unmatched. Germline CDR1 is MNHEY and CDR2 is SVGEGT.

This clonotype has just a few counts. CDR3 nucleotides: TGTGCCAGCAGCTTAGAGGCAGGTATCTCCTACGAGCAGTACTTC. As protein: CASSLEAGISYEQYF. V is TRBV7-6 and J is TRBJ2-7; no clear D. CDR3 length: 15 amino acids. V lost 1 base and J lost 0, with 10 bases in between. The germline V gene encodes CDR1 SGHVS and CDR2 FNYEAQ.

CDR3 bases: TGTGCCAGCATGCGCCACCGAGAGACCCAGTACTTC. Its protein is CASMRHRETQYF. The V gene is TRBV2, the J gene TRBJ2-5; D is unresolved. Per the germline V gene, CDR1 is SNHLY and CDR2 is FYNNEI. Trimming took 7 bases from V and 4 from J, leaving 10 bases between them. The CDR3 is made up of 12 amino acids.

This clonotype turned up a few times. The V and J genes are TRBV29-1 and TRBJ1-2; no clear D. Germline CDR1 and CDR2: SQVTM and ANQGSEA. V was clipped by 6 bases and J by 2 bases, with 13 bases between them. The CDR3 loop spans 13 amino acids. The CDR3 nucleotides read TGCAGCGTGCTCCGGCATGAAAACTATGGCTACACCTTC. It specifies CSVLRHENYGYTF.

The chain links TRBV28 to TRBJ1-2; tentative D call: TRBD1 (6 bases). The CDR3 contains 15 residues. The V gene's germline CDR1 is MDHEN and CDR2 SYDVKM. Trimming took 7 bases from V and 2 from J, leaving 17 bases between them. CDR3 in amino acids: CASTMTLTGNYGYTF. CDR3 nucleotides: TGTGCCAGCACCATGACCCTTACAGGGAACTATGGCTACACCTTC.

At least ten counts were recorded for this clonotype. The gene calls are TRBV10-3 and TRBJ2-3; perhaps TRBD2 as D (6 bases). The CDR3 consists of 12 residues. Trimming removed 4 bases from V and 6 bases from J, with 8 bases in between. The germline V gene encodes CDR1 ENHRY and CDR2 SYGVKD. The CDR3: CAISGGGDTQYF. The CDR3 region has the DNA TGTGCCATCAGTGGTGGGGGGGATACGCAGTATTTT.

This rearrangement joins TRBV28 to TRBJ2-3; 7 nucleotides align to TRBD1. V was pared by 10 bases and J by 4 bases, with 17 bases of the junction left unmatched. This CDR3 has 16 amino acids. Germline V gives CDR1 MDHEN, CDR2 SYDVKM. CDR3 nucleotides: TGTGCCACTACCCACCGGACAGGCGGTAGTTCAGATACGCAGTATTTT. It yields the protein CATTHRTGGSSDTQYF.

The chain combines TRBV2 with TRBJ2-4, with 7 bases identical to TRBD1. J gave up 4 bases and V 6 bases, and 3 bases lay outside the gene matches. The V gene's germline CDR1 is SNHLY and CDR2 FYNNEI. The CDR3 covers 13 residues. CDR3 DNA: TGTGCCAGCAGAACGGACAGGAAAAACATTCAGTACTTC. Translating it yields CASRTDRKNIQYF.

This clonotype was counted between two and nine times. This chain uses TRBV12-3 or TRBV12-4 with TRBJ2-3; tentative D call: TRBD2 (7 bases). V was shortened by 7 bases and J by 4 bases, with 15 bases between the two germline ends. The CDR3 loop spans 14 amino acids. CDR3 coding DNA: TGTGCCAGCACCTTCGGGGGGCGAGCAGATACGCAGTATTTT. Its translation: CASTFGGRADTQYF.

This clonotype was picked up a small number of times. The CDR3 loop reads CASSNHRDRGVSNQPQHF. The CDR3 bases are TGTGCCAGCAGTAACCACCGGGACAGGGGGGTTAGCAATCAGCCCCAGCATTTT. V and J are TRBV6-5 and TRBJ1-5, with 11 positions matching TRBD1. V dropped 5 bases and J dropped 0; count of bases not matched to a gene: 9. The CDR3 loop spans 18 amino acids. Germline-derived CDR1 and CDR2 are MNHEY and SVGAGI.

This clonotype was detected only a few times. J is TRBJ1-2 and V is TRBV2; D possibly corresponds to TRBD1 (6 bases). The CDR3 covers 14 residues. Trimming took off 0 bases at V and 8 bases at J, with 13 bases between the two ends. Germline V gives CDR1 SNHLY, CDR2 FYNNEI. CDR3: CASSEAGQTGGYTF. The CDR3 coding sequence is TGTGCCAGCAGTGAAGCGGGACAAACAGGGGGCTACACCTTC.

This rearrangement joins TRBV9 to TRBJ1-1; 9 nucleotides line up with TRBD1. Germline V CDR1 and CDR2: SGDLS, YYNGEE. There are 17 residues in the CDR3. Germline trimming cut 0 bases from V and 3 bases from J; bases unmatched to any gene: 9. The CDR3 spells CASSVGVGDRADTEAFF. Here the CDR3 DNA reads TGTGCCAGCAGCGTAGGAGTGGGGGACAGGGCGGACACTGAAGCTTTCTTT.

The rearrangement links TRBV20-1 to TRBJ1-1; D remains ambiguous. Germline-derived CDR1 and CDR2 are DFQATT and SNEGSKA (reference sequence). This CDR3 has 14 amino acids. V was pared by 6 bases and J by 0 bases, with 14 bases between. The CDR3 sequence: CSATVRRLNTEAFF. CDR3 bases: TGCAGTGCAACCGTCCGACGGTTGAACACTGAAGCTTTCTTT.

V is TRBV12-3 or TRBV12-4 and J is TRBJ2-2, with 7 bases aligning to TRBD1. V gave up 5 bases and J gave up 7 bases; unmatched junction bases: 4. The CDR3 is 13 amino acids. The CDR3 sequence is CASSPRTGGELFF. The CDR3 DNA reads as TGTGCCAGCAGTCCCCGGACAGGCGGGGAGCTGTTTTTT.

This clonotype appeared a few times. CDR3 loop: CATKARSGANYGYTF. The CDR3 DNA is TGTGCCACCAAGGCCAGGTCAGGAGCGAACTATGGCTACACCTTC. The chain uses TRBV15 and TRBJ1-2; D gene uncertain. The germline V gene has CDR1 LNHNV and CDR2 YYDKDF (reference sequence). Trimming removed 7 bases from V and 2 bases from J, with 17 bases in between. The CDR3 has 15 residues.

This chain links TRBV7-2 with TRBJ1-4; D gene uncertain. V lost 2 bases, J lost 7 bases, and 14 bases lay in between. The CDR3 totals 15 residues. Germline V lookup: CDR1 SGHTA, CDR2 FQGNSA. The CDR3 coding sequence is TGTGCCAGCAGCTTATTGGTTCGCGGATCTGAAAAACTGTTTTTT. Translation: CASSLLVRGSEKLFF.

The chain combines TRBV4-2 with TRBJ2-3; D possibly corresponds to TRBD2 (5 bases). The germline V and J ends were trimmed by 4 bases and 4 bases, with 15 bases remaining between them. There are 15 residues in the CDR3. Germline lookup yields CDR1 LGHNA and CDR2 YNFKEQ. CDR3 sequence reads: CASSRFSANADTQYF. The DNA of the CDR3 is TGTGCCAGCAGCCGGTTTAGCGCTAACGCAGATACGCAGTATTTT.

The genes are TRBV10-1 and TRBJ2-7; D remains ambiguous. V dropped 5 bases and J dropped 6 bases, with 11 bases sitting between them. Germline CDR1 is WNHNN and CDR2 is SYGVQD (reference sequence). CDR3 length: 12 residues. CDR3 coding DNA: TGCGCCAGCAGTTATGGTTGGGCCGAGCAGTACTTC. As protein: CASSYGWAEQYF.

This chain links TRBV7-2 with TRBJ2-6; 9 bases match TRBD1. Germline V gene sequence: CDR1 SGHTA, CDR2 FQGNSA. The junction had 2 bases not matched to a gene; V was cut back by 2 bases and J by 6 bases. The length of the CDR3 is 15 residues. CDR3 nucleotides: TGTGCCAGCAGCTTACGGGACAGGGAGGCCAACGTCCTGACTTTC. This translates into CASSLRDREANVLTF.

This clonotype was detected many times. The chain combines TRBV6-6 with TRBJ1-2, with D perhaps matching TRBD1 (5 bases). Germline CDR1 reads MNHNY; CDR2 reads SVGAGI (reference sequence). The V gene lost 6 bases and the J gene lost 7 bases, with 12 bases spanning the gap. The CDR3 has 12 amino acids. The CDR3 DNA is TGTGCCAGCAGAGCCGGGGGAAGTGGCTACACCTTC. The encoded protein is CASRAGGSGYTF.

The chain links TRBV3-1 to TRBJ2-7; D remains ambiguous. Germline V gene sequence: CDR1 LGHDT, CDR2 YNNKEL (reference sequence). The CDR3 is 13 residues long. Deletions cut 3 bases from V and 7 bases from J, with 13 bases between. The DNA of the CDR3 is TGTGCCAGCAGCCAGGCGGTGAACAATGAGCAGTACTTC. It yields the protein CASSQAVNNEQYF.

The chain carries TRBV20-1 and TRBJ2-1, with D perhaps matching TRBD2 (6 bases). Germline assignment: CDR1 DFQATT and CDR2 SNEGSKA (reference sequence). The CDR3 is 13 residues long. V lost 3 bases and J 3 bases, leaving 9 bases between the germline ends. The CDR3 DNA sequence: TGCAGTGCTAGGGACTACCGCTACAATGAGCAGTTCTTC. Translated, it gives CSARDYRYNEQFF.

The gene calls are TRBV2 and TRBJ2-1, with D tentatively TRBD2 (6 bases). Germline V lookup: CDR1 SNHLY, CDR2 FYNNEI. The CDR3 length is 16 residues. The V and J ends lost 1 base and 4 bases respectively, with 14 bases between them. As DNA, the CDR3 is TGTGCCAGCAGTGAAGAAGGAGGGGACGATTACAATGAGCAGTTCTTC. Translating gives CASSEEGGDDYNEQFF.

The V gene is TRBV20-1, the J gene TRBJ2-5; D is ambiguous. The V end lost 0 bases, the J end lost 5 bases, and 19 bases lay between the germline ends. The CDR3 is made up of 16 amino acids. The germline V gene encodes CDR1 DFQATT and CDR2 SNEGSKA (reference sequence). CDR3 protein: CSARDPTAPMPETQYF. The CDR3, as DNA: TGCAGTGCTAGAGATCCCACTGCACCGATGCCGGAGACCCAGTACTTC.

This clonotype was counted once. One end of the junction varies from germline; a read error may be responsible. The CDR3 sequence is CGAKRGGADNEQFF. The CDR3 DNA follows: TGCGGTGCTAAGAGGGGGGGTGCGGACAATGAGCAGTTCTTC. V is TRBV20-1 and J is TRBJ2-1, with D possibly TRBD2 on 7 matching bases. This CDR3 is 14 amino acids long. Germline-derived CDR1 and CDR2 are DFQATT and SNEGSKA (reference sequence).

The chain joins TRBV3-1 to TRBJ1-1; D gene uncertain. V shed 3 bases and J shed 2 bases, with 10 bases lying between them. The germline CDR1 and CDR2 sequences are LGHDT and YNNKEL (reference sequence). This CDR3 spans 14 amino acids. The CDR3 region has the DNA TGTGCCAGCAGCCACACTTCTTATAACACTGAAGCTTTCTTT. It yields the protein CASSHTSYNTEAFF.